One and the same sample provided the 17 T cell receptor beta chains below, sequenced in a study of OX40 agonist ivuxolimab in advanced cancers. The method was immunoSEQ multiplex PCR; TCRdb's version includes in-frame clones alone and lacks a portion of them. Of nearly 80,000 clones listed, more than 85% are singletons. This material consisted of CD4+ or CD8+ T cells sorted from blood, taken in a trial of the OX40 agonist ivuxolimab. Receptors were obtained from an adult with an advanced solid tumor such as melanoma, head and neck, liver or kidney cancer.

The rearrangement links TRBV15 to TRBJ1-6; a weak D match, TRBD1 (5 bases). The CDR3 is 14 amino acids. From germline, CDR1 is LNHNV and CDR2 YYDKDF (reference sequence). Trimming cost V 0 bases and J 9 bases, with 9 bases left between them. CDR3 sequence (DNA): TGTGCCACCAGCAGAGAGGGCAGGGCTTCACCCCTCCACTTT. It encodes CATSREGRASPLHF.

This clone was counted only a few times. CDR3 protein: CASSLGTTLGYEQYF. As DNA, the CDR3 is TGTGCCAGCAGCTTAGGGACTACCTTAGGATACGAGCAGTACTTC. The chain has TRBV11-2 and TRBJ2-7, with a possible D match to TRBD2 (6 bases). V lost 1 base and J lost 4, with 14 bases in between. This CDR3 is 15 amino acids long. Germline V gives CDR1 SGHAT, CDR2 FQNNGV.

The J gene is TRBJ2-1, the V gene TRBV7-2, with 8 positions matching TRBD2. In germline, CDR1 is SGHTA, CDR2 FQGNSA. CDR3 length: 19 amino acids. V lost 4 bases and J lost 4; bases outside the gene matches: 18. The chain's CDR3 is CASSSPETSGFTKYNEQFF. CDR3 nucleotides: TGTGCCAGCAGCTCCCCGGAAACTAGCGGATTCACAAAATACAATGAGCAGTTCTTC.

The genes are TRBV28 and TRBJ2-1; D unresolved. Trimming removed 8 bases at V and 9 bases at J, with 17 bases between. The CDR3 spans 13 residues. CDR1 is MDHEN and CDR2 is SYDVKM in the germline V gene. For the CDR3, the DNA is TGTGCCAGCGGAAGAGTGTATCGGCCTGAGCAGTTCTTC. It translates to CASGRVYRPEQFF.

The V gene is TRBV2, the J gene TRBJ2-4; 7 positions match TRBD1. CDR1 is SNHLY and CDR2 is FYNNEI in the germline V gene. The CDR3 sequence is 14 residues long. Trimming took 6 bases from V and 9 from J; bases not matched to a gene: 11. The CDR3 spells CASSDRAETAIQYF. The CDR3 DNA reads TGTGCCAGCAGCGACAGGGCCGAAACCGCCATTCAGTACTTC. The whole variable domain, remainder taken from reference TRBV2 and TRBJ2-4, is EPEVTQTPSHQVTQMGQEVILRCVPISNHLYFYWYRQILGQKVEFLVSFYNNEISEKSEIFDDQFSVERPDGSNFTLKIRSTKLEDSAMYFCASSDRAETAIQYFGAGTRLSVL.

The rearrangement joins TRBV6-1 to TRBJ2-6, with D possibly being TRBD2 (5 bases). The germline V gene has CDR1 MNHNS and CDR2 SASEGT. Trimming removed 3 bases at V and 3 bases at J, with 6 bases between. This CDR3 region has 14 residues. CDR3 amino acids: CASSDGGGANVLTF. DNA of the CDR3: TGTGCCAGCAGTGATGGAGGTGGGGCCAACGTCCTGACTTTC.

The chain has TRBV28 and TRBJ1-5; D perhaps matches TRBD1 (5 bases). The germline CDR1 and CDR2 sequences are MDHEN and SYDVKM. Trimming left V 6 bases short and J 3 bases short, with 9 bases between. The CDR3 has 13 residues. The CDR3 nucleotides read TGTGCCAGCAGAGCAGGGATCAATCAGCCCCAGCATTTT. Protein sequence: CASRAGINQPQHF.

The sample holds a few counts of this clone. CDR3 in amino acids: CASSPGTTANYGYTF. DNA for the CDR3: TGTGCCAGCAGTCCCGGGACAACAGCTAACTATGGCTACACCTTC. The rearrangement uses TRBV6-1 and TRBJ1-2; D perhaps matches TRBD1 (6 bases). V lost 5 bases to trimming and J lost 0 bases, with 13 bases between them. Germline loops: CDR1 MNHNS, CDR2 SASEGT. The CDR3 consists of 15 residues.

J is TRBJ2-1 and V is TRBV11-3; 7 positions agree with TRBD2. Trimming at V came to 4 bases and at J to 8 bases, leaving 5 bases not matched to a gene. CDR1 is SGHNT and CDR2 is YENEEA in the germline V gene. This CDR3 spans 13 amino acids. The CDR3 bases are TGTGCCAGCAGCTCTTACCGGGGGGATGAGCAGTTCTTC. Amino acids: CASSSYRGDEQFF.

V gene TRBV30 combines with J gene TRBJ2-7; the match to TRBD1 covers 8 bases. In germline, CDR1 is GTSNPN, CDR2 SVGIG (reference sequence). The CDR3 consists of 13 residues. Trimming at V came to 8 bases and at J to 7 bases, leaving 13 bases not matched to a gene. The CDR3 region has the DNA TGTGCCCTCAGGGGGCCCCCGAGGAGGGAGCAGTACTTC. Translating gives CALRGPPRREQYF.

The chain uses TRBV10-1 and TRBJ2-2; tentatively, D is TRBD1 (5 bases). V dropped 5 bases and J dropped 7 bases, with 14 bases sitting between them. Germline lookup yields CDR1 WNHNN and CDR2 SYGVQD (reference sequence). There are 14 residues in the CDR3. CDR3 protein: CASSPAGPVGELFF. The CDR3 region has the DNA TGCGCCAGCAGTCCTGCAGGGCCGGTCGGGGAGCTGTTTTTT.

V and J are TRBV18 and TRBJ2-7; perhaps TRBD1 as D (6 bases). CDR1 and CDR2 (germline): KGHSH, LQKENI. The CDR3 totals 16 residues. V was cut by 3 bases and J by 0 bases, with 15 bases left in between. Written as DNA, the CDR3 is TGTGCCAGCTCACCGACCACAGGGTTTAGCTCCTACGAGCAGTACTTC. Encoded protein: CASSPTTGFSSYEQYF.

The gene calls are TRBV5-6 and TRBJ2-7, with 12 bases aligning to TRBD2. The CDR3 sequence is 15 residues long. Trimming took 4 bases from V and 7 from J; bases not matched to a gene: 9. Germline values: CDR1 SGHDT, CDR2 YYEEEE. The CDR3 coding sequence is TGTGCCAGCAGCACCGTGACTAGCGGGAGAAGAGAGCAGTACTTC. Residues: CASSTVTSGRREQYF.

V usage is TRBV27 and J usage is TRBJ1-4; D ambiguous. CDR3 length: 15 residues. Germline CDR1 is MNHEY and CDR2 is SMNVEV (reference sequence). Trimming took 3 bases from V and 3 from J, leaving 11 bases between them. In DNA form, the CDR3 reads TGTGCCAGCAGTTTTGGTGGAAGACCTAATGAAAAACTGTTTTTT. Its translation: CASSFGGRPNEKLFF.

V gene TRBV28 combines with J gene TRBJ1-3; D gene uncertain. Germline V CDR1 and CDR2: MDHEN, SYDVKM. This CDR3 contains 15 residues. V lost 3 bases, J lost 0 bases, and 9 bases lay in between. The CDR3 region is CASSFPGVSGNTIYF. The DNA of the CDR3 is TGTGCCAGCAGTTTCCCAGGAGTCTCTGGAAACACCATATATTTT. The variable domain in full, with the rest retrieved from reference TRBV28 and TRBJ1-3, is DVKVTQSSRYLVKRTGEKVFLECVQDMDHENMFWYRQDPGLGLRLIYFSYDVKMKEKGDIPEGYSVSREKKERFSLILESASTNQTSMYLCASSFPGVSGNTIYFGEGSWLTVV.

The CDR3 sequence: CASSQGTGGVAGELFF. The CDR3 nucleotides are TGCGCCAGCAGCCAGGGGACAGGGGGCGTAGCCGGGGAGCTGTTTTTT. This sequence joins TRBV4-1 and TRBJ2-2; 12 nucleotides line up with TRBD1. Germline values: CDR1 MGHRA, CDR2 YSYEKL. The CDR3 runs to 16 residues. V gave up 3 bases and J gave up 6 bases; unmatched junction bases: 5.

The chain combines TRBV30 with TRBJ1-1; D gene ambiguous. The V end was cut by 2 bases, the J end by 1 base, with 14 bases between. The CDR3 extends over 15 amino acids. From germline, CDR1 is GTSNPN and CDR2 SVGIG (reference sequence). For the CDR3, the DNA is TGTGCCTGGAGTCACCTAGCGATACGGAACACTGAAGCTTTCTTT. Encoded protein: CAWSHLAIRNTEAFF.